This is a list of T cell receptor beta chains from one sample in a study of early T cells in non-severe SARS-CoV-2 infection. From the 5' RACE reads, TCRdb called clonotypes with MiXCR, one entry per CDR3 protein. The data hold 75,000 to 100,000 distinct CDR3 sequences, with approximately 15% observed a single time. Sample: whole blood. Every receptor here comes from an adult who was a healthcare worker with PCR-confirmed SARS-CoV-2 infection or an uninfected control (not recorded which). CDR3s include the opening cysteine and the closing phenylalanine or tryptophan. A D gene is named only where the DNA matches it firmly. Size is omitted from some rows. Given values are once, few, many or a class for expanded clones.

V: TRBV6-6; size: few; J: TRBJ2-7; D: TRBD2; CDR3: CASSRMTSGSGEQYF; DNA: TGTGCCAGCAGTCGAATGACTAGCGGGAGTGGCGAGCAGTACTTC
V: TRBV20-1; size: NA; J: TRBJ2-1; D: NA; CDR3: CSANLANNNEQFF; DNA: TGCAGTGCTAATCTGGCAAACAACAATGAGCAGTTCTTC
V: TRBV2; size: few; J: TRBJ2-3; D: NA; CDR3: CASRGADTQYF; DNA: TGTGCCAGCAGGGGGGCGGATACGCAGTATTTT
V: TRBV5-1; size: NA; J: TRBJ1-4; D: TRBD1; CDR3: CASSRRQGGDEKLFF; DNA: TGCGCCAGCAGCCGAAGACAGGGCGGAGATGAAAAACTGTTTTTT
V: TRBV5-1; size: NA; J: TRBJ2-1; D: NA; CDR3: CASTPREGGHPYNEQFF; DNA: TGCGCCAGCACACCGCGAGAGGGGGGACACCCGTACAATGAGCAGTTCTTC
V: TRBV11-2; size: NA; J: TRBJ2-1; D: NA; CDR3: CASLIPGRRDNEQFF; DNA: TGTGCCAGCCTGATTCCGGGACGACGAGACAATGAGCAGTTCTTC
V: TRBV7-7; size: few; J: TRBJ2-5; D: TRBD2; CDR3: CASSLGLAVQETQYF; DNA: TGTGCCAGCAGCTTAGGACTAGCGGTGCAAGAGACCCAGTACTTC
V: TRBV5-1; size: few; J: TRBJ2-3; D: TRBD1; CDR3: CASSAGTGTADTQYF; DNA: TGCGCCAGCAGCGCGGGGACAGGGACGGCAGATACGCAGTATTTT
V: TRBV7-6; size: few; J: TRBJ2-3; D: TRBD1; CDR3: CASSLETGGLTDTQYF; DNA: TGTGCCAGCAGCTTAGAGACAGGGGGCCTGACAGATACGCAGTATTTT
V: TRBV9; size: NA; J: TRBJ2-7; D: NA; CDR3: CASSVGRDYEQYF; DNA: TGTGCCAGCAGCGTGGGGCGGGACTACGAGCAGTACTTC
V: TRBV28; size: NA; J: TRBJ2-3; D: NA; CDR3: CASTHGSSSTDTQYF; DNA: TGTGCCAGCACTCACGGGTCTTCTAGCACAGATACGCAGTATTTT
V: TRBV27; size: many; J: TRBJ1-2; D: TRBD1; CDR3: CASSRTGQRIWGYTF; DNA: TGTGCCAGCAGTCGGACGGGACAGAGGATATGGGGCTACACCTTC
V: TRBV20-1; size: many; J: TRBJ2-3; D: NA; CDR3: CSARLGSRAWDTQYF; DNA: TGCAGTGCTAGATTGGGTTCGAGGGCATGGGATACGCAGTATTTT
V: TRBV27; size: few; J: TRBJ2-7; D: NA; CDR3: CASSLTTEIAYEQYF; DNA: TGTGCCAGCAGTCTCACAACCGAGATTGCCTACGAGCAGTACTTC
V: TRBV11-2; size: few; J: TRBJ2-3; D: TRBD2; CDR3: CASSLTSGGSTDTQYF; DNA: TGTGCCAGCAGCCTTACTAGCGGGGGAAGCACAGATACGCAGTATTTT
V: TRBV5-5; size: few; J: TRBJ1-1; D: TRBD1; CDR3: CASSRDRYGEAFF; DNA: TGTGCCAGCAGCCGGGACAGGTACGGAGAAGCTTTCTTT
V: TRBV7-8; size: few; J: TRBJ1-5; D: TRBD1; CDR3: CASSLYSRQGASAQHF; DNA: TGTGCCAGCAGCTTATATTCCCGGCAGGGGGCGAGCGCCCAGCATTTT